The rows below give T cell receptor beta chains drawn from one sample of a study of T cell responses to AZD1222 COVID-19 vaccine. The table came from immunoSEQ multiplex PCR; TCRdb's copy has only in-frame clones and leaves some out. The data show about 92,000 clones, approximately 91% seen once. Sequencing used peripheral blood, obtained on day 0 of AZD1222 vaccination. The receptor set was obtained from an adult in good health. The CDR3 runs from the conserved cysteine through the conserved F or W. D genes are given only for firm matches. Clone size appears in some rows only: once, few, many, or a class for an expanded clone.

v_call	j_call	clone_size	d_call	cdr3_nt	cdr3_aa
TRBV10-3	TRBJ2-7	.	.	TGTGCCATCAGTGACCTCTGGACAAGTGCCAATAAGTACTCCTACGAGCAGTACTTC	CAISDLWTSANKYSYEQYF
TRBV18	TRBJ2-7	.	TRBD1	TGTGCCAGCTCACCATCGGGGACAGGAAACGAGCAGTACTTC	CASSPSGTGNEQYF
TRBV6-5	TRBJ2-7	once	TRBD1	TGTGCCATCTGGGGACAGGGAGACTACGAGCAGTACTTC	CAIWGQGDYEQYF
TRBV29-1	TRBJ1-6	.	.	TGCAGCGTCCGACAGGCACTAAATTCACCCCTCCACTTT	CSVRQALNSPLHF
TRBV28	TRBJ2-1	.	TRBD2	TGTGCCAGCAGTCTTCGACTAGCGGGGGGTTCCTACAATGAGCAGTTCTTC	CASSLRLAGGSYNEQFF
TRBV12-3/TRBV12-4	TRBJ2-1	once	.	TGTGCCAGCAGTTTGATAGGCAGTGAGCAGTTCTTC	CASSLIGSEQFF
TRBV12-3/TRBV12-4	TRBJ1-3	.	.	TGTGCCAGCAGTTTAGGAAACACCATATATTTT	CASSLGNTIYF
TRBV9	TRBJ2-2	.	TRBD1	TGTGCCAGCAGCGTAGAGGCCACCGGGACAGCGAACACCGGGGAGCTGTTTTTT	CASSVEATGTANTGELFF
TRBV7-2	TRBJ2-2	.	.	TGTGCCAGCAGCTCACAGGGCACCGGGGAGCTGTTTTTT	CASSSQGTGELFF
TRBV6-5	TRBJ2-7	.	.	TGTGCCAGCAGACGGGACATAAGTGCCTACGAGCAGTACTTC	CASRRDISAYEQYF
TRBV5-5	TRBJ1-2	.	.	TGTGCCAGCAGCTTGAGACAGGCGGGCGGCTATGGCTACACCTTC	CASSLRQAGGYGYTF